The next 14 T cell receptor beta chains were all read from a single sample in a study of shared clonotypes between healthy human individuals (dated by TCRdb to 2018 to 2020). Libraries were built with the immunoSEQ multiplex PCR assay. TCRdb provides this immuneACCESS table in a form limited to in-frame rearrangements. Some clones are lacking; in checked studies, under half of them reflect an unresolved V gene, and why the rest are absent is not known. The sample data list roughly 500,000 clones, and less than 85% of these were observed just once. 13% of the sample is held by the ten biggest clonotypes. Sequences were obtained from PBMCs. Receptors were obtained from a woman aged 35 to 49 in good health. Some clones in this sample may be carry-over from other donors' samples.

This clone showed up just a few times. The chain couples TRBV5-3 to TRBJ1-1, with D unresolved. TRBV5-3 is assigned to the ORF class and has an uncertain function. Between the trimmed V and J ends, which lost 2 bases and 0 bases, there was a span of 14 bases. This CDR3 contains 16 residues. CDR3 sequence reads: CARSFSGPLMNTEAFF. In DNA form, the CDR3 reads TGTGCCAGAAGCTTCTCCGGCCCTCTTATGAACACTGAAGCTTTCTTT.

A remark on this clone: Other nucleotide sequences from this sample produce the same CDR3. The rearrangement uses TRBV2 and TRBJ1-5; D uncertain. V lost 4 bases and J 1 base, leaving 8 bases between the germline ends. Per the germline V gene, CDR1 is SNHLY and CDR2 is FYNNEI. The CDR3 is 14 amino acids. The CDR3 DNA follows: TGTGCCAGCAGTGGGGGAGGAAGCAATCAGCCCCAGCATTTT. Protein sequence: CASSGGGSNQPQHF.

V usage is TRBV7-6 and J usage is TRBJ2-3; D is uncertain. This CDR3 comprises 14 residues. V gave up 5 bases and J gave up 2 bases, with 11 bases separating them. The germline CDR1 and CDR2 sequences are SGHVS and FNYEAQ. The CDR3 DNA sequence: TGTGCCAGCAGCCCGCGGAGTGTCACAGATACGCAGTATTTT. It specifies CASSPRSVTDTQYF.

The J gene is TRBJ2-7, the V gene TRBV2; the match to TRBD1 covers 8 bases. Germline V gene data show CDR1 as SNHLY and CDR2 as FYNNEI. V lost 7 bases, J lost 4 bases, and 6 bases stayed unmatched. There are 13 residues in the CDR3. CDR3 coding DNA: TGTGCCAGCAACCGGGACAGGAGTTACGAGCAGTACTTC. Translation gives CASNRDRSYEQYF.

V and J are TRBV5-1 and TRBJ1-3; possible D gene TRBD1, 6 bases. Deletions cut 0 bases from V and 0 bases from J, with 10 bases between. Germline-derived CDR1 and CDR2 are SGHRS and YFSETQ. The CDR3 has 16 amino acids. CDR3 nucleotide sequence: TGCGCCAGCAGCTTGGGGGACATCTTCTCTGGAAACACCATATATTTT. It specifies CASSLGDIFSGNTIYF.

This clone has more than one count but fewer than ten. V usage is TRBV7-6 and J usage is TRBJ1-1; 9 bases align to TRBD1. With 5 bases clipped from V and 7 bases from J, the junction kept 14 bases outside the gene matches. CDR3 size: 16 residues. Germline V CDR1 and CDR2: SGHVS, FNYEAQ. CDR3 bases: TGTGCCAGCAGCGAACTGGACAGGGGTCTTGGCCTTGAAGCTTTCTTT. This encodes CASSELDRGLGLEAFF.

The rearrangement uses TRBV30 and TRBJ1-3; D is ambiguous. CDR1 is GTSNPN and CDR2 is SVGIG in the germline V gene (reference sequence). The CDR3 has 16 amino acids. Trimming pared 0 bases from V and 0 bases from J, leaving 12 bases between. CDR3 sequence (DNA): TGTGCCTGGAGTGTCGGGTGGTCCGGCTCTGGAAACACCATATATTTT. This sequence encodes CAWSVGWSGSGNTIYF.

The J gene is TRBJ2-3, the V gene TRBV30, with D possibly being TRBD1 or TRBD2 (5 bases each). The CDR3 contains 12 residues. CDR1 GTSNPN and CDR2 SVGIG come from the germline V gene (reference sequence). V lost 1 base and J lost 9, with 11 bases in between. The DNA of the CDR3 is TGTGCCTGGAGTGAACCGGGACCGACGCAGTATTTT. Encoded protein: CAWSEPGPTQYF.

This sequence joins TRBV7-2 and TRBJ2-1; perhaps TRBD2 as D (6 bases). Germline values: CDR1 SGHTA, CDR2 FQGNSA. The CDR3 covers 11 residues. V gave up 5 bases and J gave up 10 bases, with 9 bases separating them. CDR3: CASSRDSEQFF. As DNA, the CDR3 is TGTGCCAGCAGCAGGGACTCCGAGCAGTTCTTC. Complete variable domain (other parts from reference TRBV7-2 and TRBJ2-1): GAGVSQSPSNKVTEKGKDVELRCDPISGHTALYWYRQSLGQGLEFLIYFQGNSAPDKSGLPSDRFSAERTGGSVSTLTIQRTQQEDSAVYLCASSRDSEQFFGPGTRLTVL.

The V gene is TRBV9, the J gene TRBJ1-3; 8 bases are a match to TRBD1. Germline CDR1 SGDLS, CDR2 YYNGEE. V was clipped by 3 bases and J by 4 bases; unmatched bases: 3. There are 14 residues in the CDR3. As DNA, the CDR3 is TGTGCCAGCAGCGGATCAGGGGGCGGAAACACCATATATTTT. This gives the protein CASSGSGGGNTIYF.

This clone was counted between two and nine times. The rearrangement joins TRBV11-2 to TRBJ2-3; perhaps D is TRBD1 or TRBD2 (5 bases each). Germline CDR1 reads SGHAT; CDR2 reads FQNNGV. This CDR3 spans 15 amino acids. The V gene lost 6 bases and the J gene lost 7 bases, with 20 bases spanning the gap. In DNA, the CDR3 is TGTGCCAGCAGAGCCGGGCTAGCCGGGGCCCATACGCAGTATTTT. Protein: CASRAGLAGAHTQYF.

The chain employs TRBV27 and TRBJ2-5; 9 positions agree with TRBD2. CDR1 and CDR2 from the germline V gene are MNHEY and SMNVEV (reference sequence). V was clipped by 5 bases and J by 1 base; unmatched bases: 2. The CDR3 runs 14 residues. CDR3 DNA sequence: TGTGCCAGCAGTAAGCGGGAGGCCCAAGAGACCCAGTACTTC. Translated, it gives CASSKREAQETQYF.

This chain joins TRBV7-9 and TRBJ2-7; 9 bases agree with TRBD2. V gave up 1 base and J gave up 4 bases; unmatched junction bases: 5. The CDR3 runs 15 residues. CDR1 and CDR2 (germline): SEHNR, FQNEAQ (reference sequence). The CDR3 coding sequence is TGTGCCAGCAGCTTAGGAGCGGGAGGTTATTACGAGCAGTACTTC. Protein product: CASSLGAGGYYEQYF. The variable domain in full, completed from reference TRBV7-9 and TRBJ2-7, reads DTGVSQNPRHKITKRGQNVTFRCDPISEHNRLYWYRQTLGQGPEFLTYFQNEAQLEKSRLLSDRFSAERPKGSFSTLEIQRTEQGDSAMYLCASSLGAGGYYEQYFGPGTRLTVT.

The V and J genes are TRBV30 and TRBJ2-1; D unclear. The V and J ends lost 6 bases and 4 bases respectively, with 13 bases between them. The germline V gene has CDR1 GTSNPN and CDR2 SVGIG (reference sequence). The CDR3 length is 13 residues. As DNA, the CDR3 is TGTGCCTGCAAGGTGGAAAGATACAATGAGCAGTTCTTC. This encodes CACKVERYNEQFF.